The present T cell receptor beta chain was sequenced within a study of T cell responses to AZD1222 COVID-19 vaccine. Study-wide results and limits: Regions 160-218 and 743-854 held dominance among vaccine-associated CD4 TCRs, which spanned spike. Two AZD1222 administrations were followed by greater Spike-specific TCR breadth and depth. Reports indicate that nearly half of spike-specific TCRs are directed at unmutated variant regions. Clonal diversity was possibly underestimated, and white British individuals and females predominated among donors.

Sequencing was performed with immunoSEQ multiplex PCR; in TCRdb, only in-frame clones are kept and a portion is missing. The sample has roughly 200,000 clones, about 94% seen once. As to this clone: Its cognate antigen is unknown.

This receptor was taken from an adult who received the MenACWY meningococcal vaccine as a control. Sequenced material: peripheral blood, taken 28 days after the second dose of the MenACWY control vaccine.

The chain's CDR3 is CAISEAGQGISPLHF. In DNA form, the CDR3 reads TGTGCCATCAGTGAGGCGGGACAGGGTATATCACCCCTCCACTTT. The V and J genes are TRBV10-3 and TRBJ1-6; 9 nucleotides agree with TRBD1. The junction had 6 bases not matched to a gene; V was cut back by 2 bases and J by 10 bases. Germline assignment: CDR1 ENHRY and CDR2 SYGVKD. The CDR3 sequence is 15 residues long.